This T cell receptor (beta chain) originates from a study of T cells after yellow fever vaccination. CDR3 length equals 14 residues. V was cut by 3 bases and J by 1 base, with 7 bases left in between. Using its own MiXCR run on the 5' RACE reads, TCRdb lists one record per CDR3 protein. This sample has some 120,000 distinct CDR3 sequences, with about 7.4% found just once. The chain couples TRBV12-3 or TRBV12-4 to TRBJ2-1; unclear D gene. The material sequenced was CD4+ T cells sorted from PBMCs, taken 9 to 11 days after the first yellow fever vaccination. The TCR originated in a man aged 18 to 30 who received the YFV17D yellow fever vaccine. This chain's CDR3 is CASSLPGSYNEQFF. CDR3 DNA sequence: TGTGCCAGCAGTTTGCCAGGTTCCTACAATGAGCAGTTCTTC.